The clone carrying this TCR beta chain was counted between two and nine times. CMV status came from CD4+ IFNgamma after overnight CMV lysate stimulation. This sample was taken from a study of naive and memory T cell subsets. CDR3 length: 13 amino acids. Germline CDR1 reads MNHNS; CDR2 reads SASEGT. The V and J ends lost 1 base and 7 bases respectively, with 11 bases between them. Two oligonucleotides, mixed equimolar, formed the beta constant-region primer covering TRBC1 and TRBC2. Ligation attached a single-stranded oligonucleotide with a 12-nucleotide UMI and the SP2 primer to the cDNA 3' end. TCRdb reprocessed the UMI-ligation and nested PCR reads with MiXCR, giving one entry per CDR3 protein. The sample includes roughly 21,000 distinct CDR3 sequences, approximately 11% of them seen just once.

The origin of this receptor is a human donor in good health. Sample: central memory CD8+ T cells from blood. The chain combines TRBV6-1 with TRBJ2-7; D might be TRBD1 (6 bases). CDR3 region: CASSEGQAREQYF. The CDR3 nucleotides read TGTGCCAGCAGTGAAGGACAGGCGCGGGAGCAGTACTTC.